This paragraph covers one T cell receptor (beta chain) sequence. What antigen it recognizes has not been identified. No qualities accompany the bases; no much larger clone lies one base away. These data are taken from a study of CD8 T cells in Susac syndrome (dated by TCRdb to the late 2010s). About the full investigation: Whether CD8+ T cell activation and differentiation in Susac syndrome was antigen driven was tested using repertoire sequencing. Study-wide findings and limitations: The number of individuals in the TCR sequencing and HLA analysis was acknowledged as relatively small.

According to the germline V gene, CDR1 reads MDHEN and CDR2 reads SYDVKM. The CDR3 covers 15 residues, taking in both the cysteine and the phenylalanine. Only the CDR3 portion is preserved as DNA: 45 bases, with reading frame beginning at the first base. Deletion took 5 bases off V and 1 base off J, with a span of 14 bases between the germline ends. RNA was extracted using the RNeasy kit, and roughly 0.5 to 1 ug of the RNA was reverse transcribed with random hexamers. TCR beta CDR3 regions were amplified with the immunoSEQ multiplex PCR assay covering 54 Vbeta and 13 Jbeta segments. PCR amplification bias was corrected by using a synthetic template baseline for primer optimization and computational correction. Processing in the source paper ran as follows. Reads were annotated to V, D and J genes per IMGT and analyzed with immunoSEQ Analyzer, keeping only productive sequences. Clonality was calculated as one minus the Shannon entropy normalized by log2 of the number of productive unique sequences. For each patient and control, public and private clones were evaluated among the 100 most prevalent clones. Clones were defined as Susac-specific when absent from the healthy and MS cohorts, from approximately 1,100 published viral clones and from other ImmuneACCESS disease sequences. TCRdb reprocessed the public reads (quality trimming at Q25 with fastp, clone calling with MiXCR) and kept in-frame beta chains. Under each unique CDR3 protein, matching rows form one entry showing the most common genes and DNA. The V and J calls were not made by the authors but by TCRdb's processing. Here the sample has hundreds of thousands of distinct CDR3 sequences; about 96% occur a single time. The ten largest clones add up to 0.085% to 0.1% of the sample.

Peripheral blood CD8+ and CD4+ T cells from healthy donors, Susac syndrome patients and multiple sclerosis patients were profiled by high-throughput TCR beta sequencing. The multiple sclerosis controls were treatment-naive patients whose relapsing-remitting disease, either stable or active, fulfilled the revised McDonald criteria. CD8+ TEMRA cells were enriched by FACS, while bulk CD8+ and CD4+ T cells were purified by magnetic negative isolation. Blood was drawn into EDTA tubes, processed within 24 hours, and PBMCs were isolated by density gradient centrifugation. PBMCs intended for TCR sequencing were cryopreserved in liquid nitrogen and thawed later in a water bath at 37 degrees C. A purity of at least 90% was achieved for sorted or isolated CD4+, CD8+ and CD8+ TEMRA cells.

This sequence uses TRBV28 and TRBJ1-2; a tentative D match to TRBD1 spans 5 bases. The receptor was derived from a human donor with multiple sclerosis. Sequencing used CD4+ T cells from PBMCs. The DNA sequence is TGTGCCAGCAGTCCCCAGGGTGCTGATAACTATGGCTACACCTTC. Its translation is CASSPQGADNYGYTF.